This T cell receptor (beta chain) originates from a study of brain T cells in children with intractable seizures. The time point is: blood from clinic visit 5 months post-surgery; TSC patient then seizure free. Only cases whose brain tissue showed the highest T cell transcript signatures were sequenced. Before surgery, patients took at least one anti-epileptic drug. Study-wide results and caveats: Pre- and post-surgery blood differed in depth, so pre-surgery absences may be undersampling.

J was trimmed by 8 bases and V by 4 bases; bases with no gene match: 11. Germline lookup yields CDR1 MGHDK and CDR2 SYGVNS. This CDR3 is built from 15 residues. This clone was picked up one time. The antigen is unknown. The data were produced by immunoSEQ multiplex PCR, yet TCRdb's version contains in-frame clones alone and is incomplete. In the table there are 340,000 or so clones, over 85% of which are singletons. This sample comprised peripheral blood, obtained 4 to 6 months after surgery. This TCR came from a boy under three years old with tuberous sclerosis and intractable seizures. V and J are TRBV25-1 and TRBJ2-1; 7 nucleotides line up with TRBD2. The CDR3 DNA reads TGTGCCAGCAGTGTTGGGGGAGGGCCTTGGGATGAGCAGTTCTTC. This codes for CASSVGGGPWDEQFF. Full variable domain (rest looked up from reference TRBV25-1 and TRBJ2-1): EADIYQTPRYLVIGTGKKITLECSQTMGHDKMYWYQQDPGMELHLIHYSYGVNSTEKGDLSSESTVSRIRTEHFPLTLESARPSHTSQYLCASSVGGGPWDEQFFGPGTRLTVL.